These 10 T cell receptor beta chains share one sample of origin, sequenced in a study of shared T cell receptors in the human thymus. Method: immunoSEQ multiplex PCR; TCRdb's copy keeps in-frame clones and lacks some. The data hold around 340,000 clones, with 95% observed a single time. Sample: thymocytes. These receptors were taken from a human donor.

The CDR3 coding sequence is TGTGCCACCAGCAGAGATATCGATCCCCCCTACGAGCAGTACTTC. Translation: CATSRDIDPPYEQYF. The chain links TRBV15 to TRBJ2-7; D call uncertain. Between the trimmed V and J ends, which lost 0 bases and 2 bases, there was a span of 11 bases. Germline V lookup: CDR1 LNHNV, CDR2 YYDKDF (reference sequence). This CDR3 is 15 amino acids long. Variable domain in full (rest from reference TRBV15 and TRBJ2-7): DAMVIQNPRYQVTQFGKPVTLSCSQTLNHNVMYWYQQKSSQAPKLLFHYYDKDFNNEADTPDNFQSRRPNTSFCFLDIRSPGLGDTAMYLCATSRDIDPPYEQYFGPGTRLTVT.

V usage is TRBV28 and J usage is TRBJ1-1; TRBD1 matches at 9 bases. The ends lost 4 bases at V and 4 bases at J; junction bases unmatched: 7. The CDR3 has 15 residues. Germline CDR1 and CDR2: MDHEN and SYDVKM. Written as DNA, the CDR3 is TGTGCCAGCAGTTCTCACAGGGGGCTTATCACTGAAGCTTTCTTT. Amino acid sequence: CASSSHRGLITEAFF.

The rearrangement joins TRBV29-1 to TRBJ1-2; a weak D match, TRBD1 (5 bases). V lost 6 bases, J lost 2 bases, and 13 bases lay in between. The CDR3 spans 13 residues. Germline values: CDR1 SQVTM, CDR2 ANQGSEA. CDR3 in amino acids: CSVADTSNYGYTF. The CDR3 DNA sequence: TGCAGCGTAGCGGACACCTCCAACTATGGCTACACCTTC.

This chain joins TRBV28 and TRBJ2-7; D might be TRBD2 (5 bases). The V end lost 6 bases, the J end lost 0 bases, and 15 bases lay between the germline ends. The germline V gene encodes CDR1 MDHEN and CDR2 SYDVKM. This CDR3 has 15 amino acids. The CDR3 DNA sequence: TGTGCCAGCAGACCGGAGAATCGGGGCTCCTACGAGCAGTACTTC. Amino acids: CASRPENRGSYEQYF.

This sequence joins TRBV7-2 and TRBJ1-2; a weak D match, TRBD1 (6 bases). The CDR3 is 13 amino acids. Germline CDR1 is SGHTA and CDR2 is FQGNSA. The V end lost 3 bases, the J end lost 8 bases, and 13 bases lay between the germline ends. This chain's CDR3 is CASSLCRGSGYTF. The CDR3 nucleotides read TGTGCCAGCAGCTTGTGCAGGGGATCCGGCTACACCTTC.

CDR3 region: CASSSTGDYGYTF. The CDR3 DNA reads TGTGCCAGCAGTTCCACAGGGGACTATGGCTACACCTTC. The chain is built from TRBV27 and TRBJ1-2, with 7 bases lining up with TRBD1. CDR3 size: 13 residues. Per the germline V gene, CDR1 is MNHEY and CDR2 is SMNVEV (reference sequence). V shed 4 bases, J shed 3 bases, and the junction held 2 bases outside the gene matches.

The chain links TRBV27 to TRBJ2-7; TRBD2 aligns across 7 bases. CDR3 length: 15 residues. The germline gives CDR1 MNHEY, CDR2 SMNVEV (reference sequence). V lost 6 bases and J lost 7; bases outside the gene matches: 15. CDR3 in DNA: TGTGCCAGCAGCCCCGGAGCGGCTAGCGGTGTGGAGCAGTACTTC. Protein product: CASSPGAASGVEQYF.

This clone was picked up a small number of times. This chain joins TRBV19 and TRBJ1-5; D possibly corresponds to TRBD1 (5 bases). V was shortened by 3 bases and J by 0 bases, with 21 bases between the two germline ends. This CDR3 has 19 amino acids. CDR1 is LNHDA and CDR2 is SQIVND in the germline V gene (reference sequence). The CDR3 DNA reads as TGTGCCAGTAGTATTGAGGATATAGAGGGACGGCTTAGCAATCAGCCCCAGCATTTT. As protein: CASSIEDIEGRLSNQPQHF.

The chain combines TRBV7-9 with TRBJ2-1; TRBD1 matches at 7 bases. Trimming took 5 bases from V and 0 from J; bases not matched to a gene: 7. The length of the CDR3 is 16 residues. Germline V gene data show CDR1 as SEHNR and CDR2 as FQNEAQ (reference sequence). CDR3 nucleotide sequence: TGTGCCAGCAGCCAACGGACAGGTAGCTCCTACAATGAGCAGTTCTTC. Protein sequence: CASSQRTGSSYNEQFF.

The chain couples TRBV28 to TRBJ2-7; possible D gene TRBD2, 5 bases. The CDR3 contains 11 residues. Germline V lookup: CDR1 MDHEN, CDR2 SYDVKM. V lost 3 bases and J lost 5, with 5 bases in between. This CDR3 reads CASSFGDEQYF. CDR3 sequence (DNA): TGTGCCAGCAGTTTCGGGGACGAGCAGTACTTC.